The source of this T cell receptor (beta chain) is a study of identical twins. Broader study findings: The authors noted that invariant MAIT and iNKT cells could partly confound zero-insertion analyses. Interpretation of the results relied on cross-sectional statistical analysis and not on following the same donors.

TCRdb called the 5' RACE reads again in MiXCR, with one record for every CDR3 protein. The sample shows nearly 650,000 distinct CDR3 sequences, roughly 6.6% of them seen only once. The CDR3 runs 15 residues. CDR1 and CDR2 from the germline V gene are SQVTM and ANQGSEA. V shed 6 bases and J 2 bases; nucleotides not matched to a gene: 5. This clonotype was detected many times. Antigen unknown. The sample also formed part of further work on yellow fever vaccine responses in identical twins.

The source material was PBMCs. This receptor was obtained from a woman aged 18-29 years in good health. This sequence joins TRBV29-1 and TRBJ2-2; 11 nucleotides match TRBD1. CDR3 loop: CSVAGTGGNTGELFF. CDR3 DNA: TGCAGCGTCGCCGGGACAGGGGGTAACACCGGGGAGCTGTTTTTT.